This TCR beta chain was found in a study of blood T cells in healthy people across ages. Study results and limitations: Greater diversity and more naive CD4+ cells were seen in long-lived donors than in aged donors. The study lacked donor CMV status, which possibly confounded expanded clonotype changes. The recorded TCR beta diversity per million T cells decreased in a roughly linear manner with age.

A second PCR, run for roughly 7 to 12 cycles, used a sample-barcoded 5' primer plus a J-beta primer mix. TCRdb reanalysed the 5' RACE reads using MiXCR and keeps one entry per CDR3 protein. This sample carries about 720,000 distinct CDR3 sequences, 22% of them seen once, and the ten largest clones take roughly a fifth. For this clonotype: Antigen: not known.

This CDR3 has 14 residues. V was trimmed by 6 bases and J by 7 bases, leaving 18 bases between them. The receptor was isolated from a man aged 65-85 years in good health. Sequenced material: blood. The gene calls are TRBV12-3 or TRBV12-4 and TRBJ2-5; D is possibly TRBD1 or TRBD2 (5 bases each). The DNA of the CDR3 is TGTGCCAGCAGCAACACCGGGACCCAGAGGACCCAGTACTTC. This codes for CASSNTGTQRTQYF.